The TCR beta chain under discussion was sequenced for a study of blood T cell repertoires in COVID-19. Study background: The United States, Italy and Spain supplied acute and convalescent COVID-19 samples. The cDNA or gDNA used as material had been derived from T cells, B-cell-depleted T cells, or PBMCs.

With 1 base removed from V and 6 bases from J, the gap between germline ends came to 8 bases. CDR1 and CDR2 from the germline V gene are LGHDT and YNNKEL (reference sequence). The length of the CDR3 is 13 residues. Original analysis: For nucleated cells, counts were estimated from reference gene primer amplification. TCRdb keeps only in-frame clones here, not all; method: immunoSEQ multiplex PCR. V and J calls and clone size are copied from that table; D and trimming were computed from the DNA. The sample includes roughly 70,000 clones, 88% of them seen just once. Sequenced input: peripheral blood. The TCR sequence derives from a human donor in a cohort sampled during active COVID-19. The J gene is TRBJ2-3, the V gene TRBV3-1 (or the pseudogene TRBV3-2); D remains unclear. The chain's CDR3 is CASSQAFRDTQYF. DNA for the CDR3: TGTGCCAGCAGCCAAGCTTTTCGGGATACGCAGTATTTT.